This T cell receptor beta chain emerged from a study of blood T cell repertoires in COVID-19. Looking at the study overall: The analysed material was cDNA or gDNA that came from T cells, B-cell-depleted T cells, or PBMCs.

Germline V gives CDR1 SGHAT, CDR2 FQDESV (reference sequence). V lost 5 bases, J lost 4 bases, and 7 bases stayed unmatched. This CDR3 comprises 15 residues. Assay used: immunoSEQ multiplex PCR; TCRdb lists only in-frame clones, some missing. The repertoire consists of about 73,000 clones, with roughly 76% occurring once and the leading ten covering roughly 20%. This receptor was identified in a woman between 65 and 79 years old with acute or convalescent COVID-19. The sample taken for sequencing was peripheral blood. The chain is built from TRBV11-1 and TRBJ2-5; 10 nucleotides agree with TRBD1. The CDR3 DNA reads TGTGCCAGCAGCGGCCGGGACAGGGGAATAGAGACCCAGTACTTC. This codes for CASSGRDRGIETQYF.